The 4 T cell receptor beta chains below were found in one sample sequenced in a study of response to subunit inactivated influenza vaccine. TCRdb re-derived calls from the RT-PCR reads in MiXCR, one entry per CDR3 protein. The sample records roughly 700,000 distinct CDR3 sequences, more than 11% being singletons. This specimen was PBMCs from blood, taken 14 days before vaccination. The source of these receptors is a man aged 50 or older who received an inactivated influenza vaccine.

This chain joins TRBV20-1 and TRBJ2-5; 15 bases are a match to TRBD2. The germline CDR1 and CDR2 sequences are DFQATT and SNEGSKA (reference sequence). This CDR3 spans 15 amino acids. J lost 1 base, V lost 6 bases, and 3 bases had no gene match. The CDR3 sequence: CSAGLAGGPQETQYF. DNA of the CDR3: TGCAGTGCAGGACTAGCGGGGGGGCCCCAAGAGACCCAGTACTTC.

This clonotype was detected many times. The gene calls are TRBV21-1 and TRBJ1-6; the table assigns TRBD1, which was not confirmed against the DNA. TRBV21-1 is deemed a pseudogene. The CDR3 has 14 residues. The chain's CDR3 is CASSKAGGRAPLHF. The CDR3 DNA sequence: TGTGCCAGCAGCAAAGCAGGGGGCAGGGCACCCCTCCACTTT.

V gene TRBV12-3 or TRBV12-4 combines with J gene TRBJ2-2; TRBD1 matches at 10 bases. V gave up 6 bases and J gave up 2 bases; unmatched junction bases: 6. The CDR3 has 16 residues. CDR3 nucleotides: TGTGCCAGCAGACCCGACAGGGGGCTTAACACCGGGGAGCTGTTTTTT. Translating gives CASRPDRGLNTGELFF.

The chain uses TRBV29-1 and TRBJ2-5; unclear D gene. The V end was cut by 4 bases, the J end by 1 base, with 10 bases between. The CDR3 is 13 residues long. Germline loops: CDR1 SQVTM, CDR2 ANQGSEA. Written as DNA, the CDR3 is TGCAGCGTTGCGGCAAACCCCCAAGAGACCCAGTACTTC. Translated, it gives CSVAANPQETQYF.